Listed here is a single T cell receptor beta chain. The antigen is not known. This sample was included in a study of OX40 agonist ivuxolimab in advanced cancers. Study summary: Mean age around 60 years, range 23 to 79; around 80% male.

Only in-frame clones appear in the TCRdb table, and some are missing; sequencing was by immunoSEQ multiplex PCR. The data contain about 47,000 clones, around 87% of them singletons. The CDR3 extends over 13 amino acids. Germline V gene lookup returns CDR1 MRHNA and CDR2 SNTAGT. The study, taken as a whole, reports: At doses 0.1 to 3.0 mg/kg, CD4+ and CD8+ clones expanded. Part of the nonresponder group also had normalized T-cell clonal expansion that was low.

The material was CD4+ or CD8+ T cells sorted from blood, obtained in a trial of the OX40 agonist ivuxolimab. This TCR was recovered from an adult with an advanced solid tumor such as melanoma, head and neck, liver or kidney cancer. The V call is TRBV6-4, the J call TRBJ2-5; D not certain. The end of the DNA fits TRBJ2-7 better, so the J call may be wrong. The CDR3 sequence is CASRTEGPYEQYF. CDR3 sequence (DNA): TGTGCCAGCAGGACGGAAGGTCCCTACGAGCAGTACTTC.